This paragraph reports one T cell receptor beta chain. This CDR3 has 13 residues. Looked up from germline, CDR1 is SNHLY and CDR2 is FYNNEI. Trimming removed 7 bases at V and 1 base at J, with 10 bases between. These data belong to a study of blood T cell repertoires in COVID-19. Study information: Both acute and convalescent COVID-19 samples were obtained from the United States, Italy and Spain. The cDNA or gDNA used as material had been derived from T cells, B-cell-depleted T cells, or PBMCs.

How the authors handled the data: By means of reference gene primer amplification, nucleated cell counts were estimated. Assay: immunoSEQ multiplex PCR; the TCRdb copy retains only in-frame clones and omits some. That table gives V, J and clone size, and the DNA gave D and trimming. There are about 240,000 clones in the sample; about 83% occur only once, and around 6% lies in the top ten. The specimen was peripheral blood. This clonotype was obtained from a human donor in a cohort sampled during active COVID-19. The chain is built from TRBV2 and TRBJ1-1; TRBD1 is a possible D gene (5 bases). CDR3 amino acids: CASKRTRNTEAFF. In nucleotides, the CDR3 is TGTGCCAGCAAAAGGACAAGGAACACTGAAGCTTTCTTT. Complete variable domain (other parts from reference TRBV2 and TRBJ1-1): EPEVTQTPSHQVTQMGQEVILRCVPISNHLYFYWYRQILGQKVEFLVSFYNNEISEKSEIFDDQFSVERPDGSNFTLKIRSTKLEDSAMYFCASKRTRNTEAFFGQGTRLTVV.